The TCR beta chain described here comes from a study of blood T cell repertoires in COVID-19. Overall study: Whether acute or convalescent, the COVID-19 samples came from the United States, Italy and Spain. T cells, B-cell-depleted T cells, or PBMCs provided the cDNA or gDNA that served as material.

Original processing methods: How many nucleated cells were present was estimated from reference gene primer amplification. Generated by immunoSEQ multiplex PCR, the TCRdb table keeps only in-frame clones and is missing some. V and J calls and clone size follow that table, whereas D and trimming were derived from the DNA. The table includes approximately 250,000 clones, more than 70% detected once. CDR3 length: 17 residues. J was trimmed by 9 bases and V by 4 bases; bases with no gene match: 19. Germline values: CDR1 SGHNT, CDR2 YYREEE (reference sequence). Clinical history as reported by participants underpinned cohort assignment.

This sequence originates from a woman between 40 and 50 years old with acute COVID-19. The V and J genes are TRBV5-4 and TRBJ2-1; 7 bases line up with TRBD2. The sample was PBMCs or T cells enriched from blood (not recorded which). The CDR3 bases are TGTGCCAGCAGCACCCCCGCGATTGGCGGGAGCCCCGGTGAGCAGTTCTTC. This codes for CASSTPAIGGSPGEQFF.